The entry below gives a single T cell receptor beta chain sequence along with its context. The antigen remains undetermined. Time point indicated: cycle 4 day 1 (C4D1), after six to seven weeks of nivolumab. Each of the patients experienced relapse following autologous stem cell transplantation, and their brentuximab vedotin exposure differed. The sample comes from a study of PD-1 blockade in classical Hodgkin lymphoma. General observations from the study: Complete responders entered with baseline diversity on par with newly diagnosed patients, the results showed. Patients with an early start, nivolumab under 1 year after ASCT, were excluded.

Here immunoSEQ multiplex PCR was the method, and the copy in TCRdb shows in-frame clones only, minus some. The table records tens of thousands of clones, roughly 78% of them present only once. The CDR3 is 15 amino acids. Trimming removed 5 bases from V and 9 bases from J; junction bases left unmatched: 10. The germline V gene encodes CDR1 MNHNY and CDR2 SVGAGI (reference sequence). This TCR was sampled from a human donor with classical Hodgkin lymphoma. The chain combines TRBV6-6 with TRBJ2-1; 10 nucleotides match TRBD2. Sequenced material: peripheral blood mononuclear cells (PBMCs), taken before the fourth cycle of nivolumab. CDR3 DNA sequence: TGTGCCAGCAGTCCTCGGACTAGCGGTTTGACTGAGCAGTTCTTC. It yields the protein CASSPRTSGLTEQFF.